These 10 T cell receptor beta chains came from one sample sequenced in a study of T cells in Graves' hyperthyroidism and ophthalmopathy. RNA transcripts provided the source from which TCR beta CDR3 regions were amplified. The primer set for the first-round RT-PCR of the TCR CDR3 was HTBI. TCRdb analysed the multiplex PCR reads with MiXCR anew, one entry per CDR3 protein. Of approximately 410,000 distinct CDR3 sequences listed, about 15% were seen once; the top ten hold about 13%. Sequenced input: blood. Receptor source: a man between 18 and 29 years old with Graves' ophthalmopathy.

Of note for this clonotype: A read error may be the cause here, since a much bigger clone is one base away. The gene calls are TRBV11-2 and TRBJ1-1; a weak D match, TRBD1 (6 bases). The CDR3 totals 15 residues. Germline V lookup: CDR1 SGHAT, CDR2 FQNNGV. The CDR3 coding sequence is TGTGCCAGCGGCTTAGGAGGGGGTTCCAACACTGAAGCTTTCTTT. Translating gives CASGLGGGSNTEAFF.

Many counts were recorded for this clonotype. The chain joins TRBV4-1 to TRBJ2-1, with 7 positions matching TRBD2. Per the germline V gene, CDR1 is MGHRA and CDR2 is YSYEKL. Germline trimming cut 3 bases from V and 5 bases from J; bases unmatched to any gene: 4. This CDR3 is built from 14 residues. CDR3 region: CASSQAGVDNEQFF. Written as DNA, the CDR3 is TGCGCCAGCAGCCAGGCGGGGGTAGACAATGAGCAGTTCTTC.

Many counts were recorded for this clonotype. The CDR3 bases are TGTGCCAGCAGCCAAGACCGCGGGACAGGGTGGCAGAGGTATGGCTACACCTTC. Protein sequence: CASSQDRGTGWQRYGYTF. The genes are TRBV3-1 and TRBJ1-2; 9 bases are shared with TRBD1. CDR3 length equals 18 residues. Trimming cost V 0 bases and J 5 bases; bases outside gene matches: 13. Germline values: CDR1 LGHDT, CDR2 YNNKEL (reference sequence).

This chain links TRBV29-1 with TRBJ2-3; TRBD2 matches 13 bases. The CDR3 has 15 amino acids. After removal of 5 bases from V and 0 bases from J, the junction contained 2 bases not matched to a gene. Germline CDR1 is SQVTM and CDR2 is ANQGSEA. Here the CDR3 reads CSVTSGGDSTDTQYF. The DNA of the CDR3 is TGCAGCGTTACTAGCGGGGGGGATAGCACAGATACGCAGTATTTT.

This clonotype showed up many times. CDR3 in DNA: TGTGCCAGCAGCGCTCTGGAGGGACAGGGGGCGGTTCAGTACTTC. This gives the protein CASSALEGQGAVQYF. The V gene is TRBV9, the J gene TRBJ2-4; TRBD1 matches at 12 bases. The CDR3 is 15 amino acids. V shed 3 bases, J shed 11 bases, and the junction held 9 bases outside the gene matches. Germline V gene lookup returns CDR1 SGDLS and CDR2 YYNGEE.

In this sample, this clonotype turned up many times. No DNA is shown, since the ends of the CDR3 on it are uncertain; the CDR3 is the one TCRdb lists. The CDR3 here is CASSFAQGISYEQYF. J is TRBJ2-7 and V is TRBV28; the D call of TRBD1 is as the table states it, not checked on the DNA. Germline V gene sequence: CDR1 MDHEN, CDR2 SYDVKM. The CDR3 comprises 15 residues, both ends counted.

Only a few counts were recorded for this clonotype. The V and J genes are TRBV7-3 and TRBJ2-2; the D gene is possibly TRBD2 (5 bases). The CDR3 is 17 residues long. V lost 5 bases and J lost 6, with 22 bases in between. Germline V gene lookup returns CDR1 SGHTA and CDR2 FQGTGA. DNA for the CDR3: TGTGCCAGCAGCCCCCACTCACTCGTTGTGAGGGCCGGGGAGCTGTTTTTT. This sequence encodes CASSPHSLVVRAGELFF.

This clonotype was seen just once. The chain combines TRBV7-9 with TRBJ1-4, with 8 bases that match TRBD1. The V segment lost 5 bases and the J segment 7 bases; nucleotides outside the gene matches: 12. This CDR3 is built from 16 residues. Germline V CDR1 and CDR2: SEHNR, FQNEAQ (reference sequence). As DNA, the CDR3 is TGTGCCAGCAGCCACCCACTCGACAGGGGAAGTGAAAAACTGTTTTTT. Amino acids: CASSHPLDRGSEKLFF.

This clonotype was detected many times. CDR3 region: CSAPHSGRAFYNEQFF. The CDR3 nucleotides read TGCAGTGCTCCCCATAGCGGGAGGGCCTTCTACAATGAGCAGTTCTTC. The chain employs TRBV20-1 and TRBJ2-1; TRBD2 matches 11 bases. J gave up 3 bases and V 5 bases, and 9 bases lay outside the gene matches. Germline assignment: CDR1 DFQATT and CDR2 SNEGSKA (reference sequence). CDR3 length: 16 residues.

This clonotype was observed a single time. V is TRBV28 and J is TRBJ2-2; perhaps D is TRBD1 or TRBD2 (6 bases each). V shed 6 bases and J shed 7 bases, with 18 bases lying between them. The CDR3 runs to 15 residues. Germline values: CDR1 MDHEN, CDR2 SYDVKM. The CDR3 bases are TGTGCCAGCAGCCCAGGACAGCGGCGGGGCGGGGAGCTGTTTTTT. This translates into CASSPGQRRGGELFF.